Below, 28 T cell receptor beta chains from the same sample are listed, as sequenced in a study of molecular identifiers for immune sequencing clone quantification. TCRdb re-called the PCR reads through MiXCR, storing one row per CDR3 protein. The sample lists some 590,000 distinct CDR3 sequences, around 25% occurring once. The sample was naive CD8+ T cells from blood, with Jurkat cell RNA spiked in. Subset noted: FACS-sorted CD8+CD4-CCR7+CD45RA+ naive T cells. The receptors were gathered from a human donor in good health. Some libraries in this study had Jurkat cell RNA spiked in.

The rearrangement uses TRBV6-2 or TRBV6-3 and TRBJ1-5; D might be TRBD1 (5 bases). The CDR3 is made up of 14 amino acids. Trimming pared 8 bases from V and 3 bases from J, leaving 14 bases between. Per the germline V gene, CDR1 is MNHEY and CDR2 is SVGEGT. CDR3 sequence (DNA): TGTGCCAGCGAGGGGTGGGAGGCCAATCAGCCCCAGCATTTT. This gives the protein CASEGWEANQPQHF.

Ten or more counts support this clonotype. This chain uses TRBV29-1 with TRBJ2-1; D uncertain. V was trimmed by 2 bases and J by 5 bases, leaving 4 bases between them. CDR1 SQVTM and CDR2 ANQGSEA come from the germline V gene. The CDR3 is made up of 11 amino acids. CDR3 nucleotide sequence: TGCAGCGTTGAACGGAACAATGAGCAGTTCTTC. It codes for CSVERNNEQFF.

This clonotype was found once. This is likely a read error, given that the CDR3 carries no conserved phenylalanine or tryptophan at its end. CDR3 protein: CASSLTVLEQYL. The CDR3 nucleotides read TGTGCCAGCAGTTTGACAGTCCTCGAGCAGTACCTC. V usage is TRBV28 and J usage is TRBJ2-7; a weak D match, TRBD1 (5 bases). The ends were cut back, 3 bases at V and 6 bases at J, with 9 bases in the middle. This CDR3 spans 12 amino acids. In germline, CDR1 is MDHEN, CDR2 SYDVKM.

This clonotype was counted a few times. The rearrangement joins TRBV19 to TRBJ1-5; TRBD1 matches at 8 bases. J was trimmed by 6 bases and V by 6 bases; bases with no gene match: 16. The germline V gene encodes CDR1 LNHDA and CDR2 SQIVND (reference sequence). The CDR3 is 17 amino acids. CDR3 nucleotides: TGTGCCAGTAGCCCTACCTACCGGACAGGGCAGGGTCAGCCCCAGCATTTT. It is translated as CASSPTYRTGQGQPQHF.

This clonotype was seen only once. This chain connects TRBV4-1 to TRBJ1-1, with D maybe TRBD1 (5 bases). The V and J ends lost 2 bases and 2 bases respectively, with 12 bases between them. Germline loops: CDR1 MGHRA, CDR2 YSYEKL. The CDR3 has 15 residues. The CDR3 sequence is CASSQTRTHNTEAFF. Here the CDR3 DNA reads TGCGCCAGCAGCCAAACCCGGACACATAACACTGAAGCTTTCTTT.

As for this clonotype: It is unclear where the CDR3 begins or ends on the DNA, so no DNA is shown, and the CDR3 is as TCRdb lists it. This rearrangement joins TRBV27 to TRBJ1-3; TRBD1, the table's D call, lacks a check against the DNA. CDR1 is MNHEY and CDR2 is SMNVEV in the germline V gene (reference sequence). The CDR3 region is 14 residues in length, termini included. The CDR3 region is CASSFGQGSNTIHF.

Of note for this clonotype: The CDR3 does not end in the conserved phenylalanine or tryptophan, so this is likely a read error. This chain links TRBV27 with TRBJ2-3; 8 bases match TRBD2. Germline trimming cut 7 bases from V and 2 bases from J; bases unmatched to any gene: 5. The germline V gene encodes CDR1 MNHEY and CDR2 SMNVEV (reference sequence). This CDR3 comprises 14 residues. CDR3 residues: CASTSSGFTDTQYS. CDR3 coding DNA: TGTGCCAGCACCTCTAGCGGGTTCACAGATACGCAGTATTCT.

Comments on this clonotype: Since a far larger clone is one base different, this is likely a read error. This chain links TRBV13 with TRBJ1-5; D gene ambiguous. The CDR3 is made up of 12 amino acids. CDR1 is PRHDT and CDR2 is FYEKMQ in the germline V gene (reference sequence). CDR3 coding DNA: TGTGACAGCAGCTCAGAGAATCAGCCCCAGCATTTT. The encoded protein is CDSSSENQPQHF.

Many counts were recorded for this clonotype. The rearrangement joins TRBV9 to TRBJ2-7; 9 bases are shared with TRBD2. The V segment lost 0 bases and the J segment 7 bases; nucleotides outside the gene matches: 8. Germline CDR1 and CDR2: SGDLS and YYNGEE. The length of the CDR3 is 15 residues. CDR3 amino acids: CASSVGGGRAGEQYF. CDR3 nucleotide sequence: TGTGCCAGCAGCGTAGGTGGCGGGAGGGCGGGGGAGCAGTACTTC. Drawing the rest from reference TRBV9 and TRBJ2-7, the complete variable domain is DSGVTQTPKHLITATGQRVTLRCSPRSGDLSVYWYQQSLDQGLQFLIQYYNGEERAKGNILERFSAQQFPDLHSELNLSSLELGDSALYFCASSVGGGRAGEQYFGPGTRLTVT.

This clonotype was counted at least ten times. CDR3: CASSSAEDRGQETQYF. CDR3 nucleotides: TGTGCCAGCAGCTCCGCAGAGGACAGGGGGCAAGAGACCCAGTACTTC. The rearrangement links TRBV7-9 to TRBJ2-5, with TRBD1 identical over 10 bases. With 4 bases clipped from V and 2 bases from J, the junction kept 7 bases outside the gene matches. CDR1 SEHNR and CDR2 FQNEAQ come from the germline V gene (reference sequence). CDR3 length: 16 residues. Variable domain in full (rest from reference TRBV7-9 and TRBJ2-5): DTGVSQNPRHKITKRGQNVTFRCDPISEHNRLYWYRQTLGQGPEFLTYFQNEAQLEKSRLLSDRFSAERPKGSFSTLEIQRTEQGDSAMYLCASSSAEDRGQETQYFGPGTRLLVL.

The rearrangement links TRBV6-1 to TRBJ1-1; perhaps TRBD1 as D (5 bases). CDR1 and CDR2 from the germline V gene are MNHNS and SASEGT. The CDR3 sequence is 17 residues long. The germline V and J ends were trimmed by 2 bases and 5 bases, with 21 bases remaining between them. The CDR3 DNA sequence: TGTGCCAGCAGTGAATTTGGGATGAGGGGTTGGGGGACTGAAGCTTTCTTT. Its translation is CASSEFGMRGWGTEAFF.

This chain's CDR3 is CASSPTAVQWQYSNQPQHF. The CDR3 nucleotides read TGTGCCAGCAGTCCTACGGCGGTACAGTGGCAGTATAGCAATCAGCCCCAGCATTTT. The V gene is TRBV6-2 or TRBV6-3, the J gene TRBJ1-5; D is ambiguous. The V end lost 5 bases, the J end lost 0 bases, and 23 bases lay between the germline ends. This CDR3 comprises 19 residues. The germline gives CDR1 MNHEY, CDR2 SVGEGT.

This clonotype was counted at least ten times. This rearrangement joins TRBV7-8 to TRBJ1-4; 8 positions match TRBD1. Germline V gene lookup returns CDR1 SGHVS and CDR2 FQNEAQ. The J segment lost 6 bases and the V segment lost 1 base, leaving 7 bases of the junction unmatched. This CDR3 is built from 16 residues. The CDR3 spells CASSLVQGVKDEKLFF. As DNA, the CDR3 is TGTGCCAGCAGCTTAGTACAGGGGGTAAAAGATGAAAAACTGTTTTTT.

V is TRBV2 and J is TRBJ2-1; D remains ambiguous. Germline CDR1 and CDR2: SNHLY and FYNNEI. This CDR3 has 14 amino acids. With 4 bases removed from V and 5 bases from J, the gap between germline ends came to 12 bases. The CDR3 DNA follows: TGTGCCAGCAGTGCTTGGTTAACGGACAATGAGCAGTTCTTC. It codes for CASSAWLTDNEQFF.

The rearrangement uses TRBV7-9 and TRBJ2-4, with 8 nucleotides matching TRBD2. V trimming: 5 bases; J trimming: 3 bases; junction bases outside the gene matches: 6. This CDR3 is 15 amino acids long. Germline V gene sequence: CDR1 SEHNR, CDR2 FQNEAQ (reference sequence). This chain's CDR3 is CASSPLAGSKNIQYF. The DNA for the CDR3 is TGTGCCAGCAGCCCTTTAGCGGGAAGCAAAAACATTCAGTACTTC. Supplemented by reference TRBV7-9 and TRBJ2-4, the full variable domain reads DTGVSQNPRHKITKRGQNVTFRCDPISEHNRLYWYRQTLGQGPEFLTYFQNEAQLEKSRLLSDRFSAERPKGSFSTLEIQRTEQGDSAMYLCASSPLAGSKNIQYFGAGTRLSVL.

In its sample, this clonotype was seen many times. CDR3 loop: CASSPAGDEKLFF. In DNA, the CDR3 is TGTGCCAGCAGCCCCGCGGGGGATGAAAAACTGTTTTTT. The rearrangement uses TRBV12-3 or TRBV12-4 and TRBJ1-4, with TRBD1 as a possible D gene (5 bases). Trimming removed 6 bases at V and 6 bases at J, with 11 bases between. CDR3 size: 13 residues.

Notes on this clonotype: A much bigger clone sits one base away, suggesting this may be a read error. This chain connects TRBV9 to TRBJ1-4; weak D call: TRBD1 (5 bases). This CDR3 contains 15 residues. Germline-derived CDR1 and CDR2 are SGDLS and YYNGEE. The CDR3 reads CASSVIQGLNEKLYF. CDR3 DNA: TGTGCCAGCAGCGTGATTCAGGGCCTTAATGAAAAACTGTATTTT.

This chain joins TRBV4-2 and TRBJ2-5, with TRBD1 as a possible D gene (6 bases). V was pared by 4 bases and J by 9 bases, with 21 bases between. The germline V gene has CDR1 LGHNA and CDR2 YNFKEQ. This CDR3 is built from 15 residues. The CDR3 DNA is TGTGCCAGCAGCCTCCTTCAGGGGTCCGCGGAGCCCCAGTACTTC. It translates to CASSLLQGSAEPQYF.

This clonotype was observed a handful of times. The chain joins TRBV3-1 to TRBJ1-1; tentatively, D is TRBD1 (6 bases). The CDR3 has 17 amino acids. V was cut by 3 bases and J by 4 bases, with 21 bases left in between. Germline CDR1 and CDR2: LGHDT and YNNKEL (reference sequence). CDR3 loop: CASSHGGGRFVVTEAFF. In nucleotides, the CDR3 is TGTGCCAGCAGCCACGGGGGGGGGCGTTTTGTAGTCACTGAAGCTTTCTTT.

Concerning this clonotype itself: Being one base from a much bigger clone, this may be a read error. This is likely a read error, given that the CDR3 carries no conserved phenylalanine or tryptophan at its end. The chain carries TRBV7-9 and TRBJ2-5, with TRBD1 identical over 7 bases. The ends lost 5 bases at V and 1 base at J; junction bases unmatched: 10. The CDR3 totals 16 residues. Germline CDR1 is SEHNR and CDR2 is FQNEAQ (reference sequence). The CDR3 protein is CASSVSPDRTQETQYY. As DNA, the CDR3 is TGTGCCAGCAGCGTTTCCCCGGACAGGACCCAAGAGACCCAGTACTAC.

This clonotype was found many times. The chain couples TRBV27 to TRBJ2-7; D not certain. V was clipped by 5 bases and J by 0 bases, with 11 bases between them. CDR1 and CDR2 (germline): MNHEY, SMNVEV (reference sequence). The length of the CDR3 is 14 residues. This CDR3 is CASSPVGYSYEQYF. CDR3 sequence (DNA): TGTGCCAGCAGTCCCGTCGGGTACTCCTACGAGCAGTACTTC.

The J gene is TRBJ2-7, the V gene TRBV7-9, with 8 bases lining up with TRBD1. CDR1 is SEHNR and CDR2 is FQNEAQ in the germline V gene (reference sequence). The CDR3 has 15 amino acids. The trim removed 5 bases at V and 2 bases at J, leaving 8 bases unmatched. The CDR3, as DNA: TGTGCCAGCAGCGGCGGACAGGGTAGTACCTACGAGCAGTACTTC. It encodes CASSGGQGSTYEQYF.

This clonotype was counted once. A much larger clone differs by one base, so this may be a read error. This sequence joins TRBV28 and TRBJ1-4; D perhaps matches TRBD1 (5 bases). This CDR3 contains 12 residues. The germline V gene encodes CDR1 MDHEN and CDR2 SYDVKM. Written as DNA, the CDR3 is TGTGCCAGCAGTCTGGGGACGAGAAAACTGCTTTTT. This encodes CASSLGTRKLLF.

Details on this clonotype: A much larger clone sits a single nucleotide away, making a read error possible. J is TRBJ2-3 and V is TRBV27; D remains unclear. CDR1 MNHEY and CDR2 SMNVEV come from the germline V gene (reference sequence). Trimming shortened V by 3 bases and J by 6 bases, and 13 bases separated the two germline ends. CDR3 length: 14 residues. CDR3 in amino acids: CASSFRSGVDTQYF. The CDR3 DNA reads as TGTGCCAGCAGTTTCCGGTCTGGTGTGGATACGCAGTATTTT.

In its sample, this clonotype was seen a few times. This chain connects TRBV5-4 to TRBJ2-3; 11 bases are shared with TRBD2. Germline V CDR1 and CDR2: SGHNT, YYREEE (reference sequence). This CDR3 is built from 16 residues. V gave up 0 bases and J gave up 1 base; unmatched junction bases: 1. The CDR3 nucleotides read TGTGCCAGCAGCTTGGAACTAGCGGGAGGCACAGATACGCAGTATTTT. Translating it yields CASSLELAGGTDTQYF.

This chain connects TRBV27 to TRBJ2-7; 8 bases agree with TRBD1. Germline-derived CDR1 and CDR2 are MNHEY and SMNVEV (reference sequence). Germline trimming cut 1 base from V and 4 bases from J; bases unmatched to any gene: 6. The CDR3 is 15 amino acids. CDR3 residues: CASSLLGQGLYEQYF. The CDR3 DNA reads TGTGCCAGCAGTTTATTAGGACAGGGTTTGTACGAGCAGTACTTC.

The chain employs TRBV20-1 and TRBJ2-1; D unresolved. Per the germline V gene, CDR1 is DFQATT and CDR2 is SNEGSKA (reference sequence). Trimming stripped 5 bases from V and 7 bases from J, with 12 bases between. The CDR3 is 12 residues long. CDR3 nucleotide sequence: TGCAGTGCTTGGGAATTCGGGAATGAGCAGTTCTTC. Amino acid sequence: CSAWEFGNEQFF.

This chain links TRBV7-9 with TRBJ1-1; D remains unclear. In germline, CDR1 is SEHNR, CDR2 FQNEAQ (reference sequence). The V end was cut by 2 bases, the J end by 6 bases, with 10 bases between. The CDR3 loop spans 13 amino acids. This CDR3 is CASSLLWSAEAFF. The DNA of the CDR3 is TGTGCCAGCAGCTTATTGTGGAGTGCTGAAGCTTTCTTT. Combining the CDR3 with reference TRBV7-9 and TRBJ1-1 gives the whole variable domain DTGVSQNPRHKITKRGQNVTFRCDPISEHNRLYWYRQTLGQGPEFLTYFQNEAQLEKSRLLSDRFSAERPKGSFSTLEIQRTEQGDSAMYLCASSLLWSAEAFFGQGTRLTVV.